The rows below give T cell receptor beta chains drawn from one sample of a study of CXCR3-negative and CXCR3-positive naive CD8 T cells. One entry per CDR3 protein, without DNA, is what TCRdb gives after re-calling the 5' RACE reads. Here the sample table reports under 65,000 distinct CDR3 sequences. Sequenced input: memory CD8+ T cells from blood. The origin of the receptors is a human donor in good health. Some clones in this sample may be carry-over from other donors' samples. Each CDR3 is given with its conserved first and last residue. The listing skips clone size in some rows; elsewhere it reads once, few, many or a size class.

NA	TRBV5-1	TRBJ1-1	CASSLFSGTEAFF
NA	TRBV9	TRBJ1-2	CASSVSITGAVKGYTF
NA	TRBV10-3	TRBJ1-6	CAITKSKTARNSPLHF
NA	TRBV7-3	TRBJ2-3	CASSSGLAGVTDTQYF
NA	TRBV12-5	TRBJ2-7	CASGLVLGQGTYEQYF
NA	TRBV15	TRBJ2-7	CATGTSGRESYEQYF
NA	TRBV6-4	TRBJ1-1	CASSDSVNTEAFF
NA	TRBV29-1	TRBJ2-5	CSVDPHRDQETQYF
NA	TRBV7-9	TRBJ1-1	CASAIGWTEAFF
NA	TRBV29-1	TRBJ2-7	CSVEKDSGQQYF
medium-sized	TRBV4-2	TRBJ1-3	CASSQAPDSGNTIYF
NA	TRBV5-4	TRBJ1-2	CASSLRTGGVYGYTF
NA	TRBV27	TRBJ1-1	CASSLSGGEAFF
NA	TRBV7-9	TRBJ2-1	CASSLEAGGHNEQFF
NA	TRBV20-1	TRBJ2-7	CSARDGANDYYEQYF
NA	TRBV3-1	TRBJ2-1	CASSQLAGRSYDEQFF